Listed here are 19 T cell receptor beta chains from one sample, sequenced in a study of control samples from healthy donors and cancer patients. Method: immunoSEQ multiplex PCR; TCRdb's copy keeps in-frame clones and lacks some. This table holds under 200,000 clones, 91% found once. Sequences were obtained from blood. The receptors here all came from a woman between 25 and 40 years old in good health.

The chain couples TRBV7-9 to TRBJ2-4, with D unclear. Germline CDR1 SEHNR, CDR2 FQNEAQ (reference sequence). The CDR3 runs 15 residues. Trimming removed 3 bases at V and 0 bases at J, with 9 bases between. The CDR3 here is CASSLGSLAKNIQYF. The CDR3 nucleotides read TGTGCCAGCAGCTTGGGTAGTCTAGCCAAAAACATTCAGTACTTC.

This chain uses TRBV9 with TRBJ1-1; 9 bases match TRBD1. J was trimmed by 2 bases and V by 4 bases; bases with no gene match: 12. CDR1 SGDLS and CDR2 YYNGEE come from the germline V gene. The CDR3 runs 17 residues. CDR3 coding DNA: TGTGCCAGCAGCCCCCGGACAGGGGTGGGGGGAAACACTGAAGCTTTCTTT. Protein: CASSPRTGVGGNTEAFF.

This clone was observed a handful of times. The CDR3 DNA sequence: TGTGCCTGGTCGACAGGGTCTAATTCACCCCTCCACTTT. As protein: CAWSTGSNSPLHF. The chain carries TRBV30 and TRBJ1-6; 7 bases match TRBD1. The V gene's germline CDR1 is GTSNPN and CDR2 SVGIG (reference sequence). Losses at the gene ends were 5 bases for V and 6 bases for J; bases not matched to a gene: 4. This CDR3 spans 13 amino acids. Full variable domain (outside the CDR3, taken from reference TRBV30 and TRBJ1-6): SQTIHQWPATLVQPVGSPLSLECTVEGTSNPNLYWYRQAAGRGLQLLFYSVGIGQISSEVPQNLSASRPQDRQFILSSKKLLLSDSGFYLCAWSTGSNSPLHFGNGTRLTVT.

The CDR3 loop is CASSVAPDRGYEQYF. The CDR3 coding sequence is TGTGCCAGCAGCGTAGCTCCTGACAGGGGCTACGAGCAGTACTTC. The rearrangement joins TRBV9 to TRBJ2-7, with 8 bases aligning to TRBD1. The CDR3 is 15 amino acids. Germline trimming cut 0 bases from V and 3 bases from J; bases unmatched to any gene: 5. Germline V lookup: CDR1 SGDLS, CDR2 YYNGEE. Based on the CDR3 plus reference TRBV9 and TRBJ2-7, the full variable domain is DSGVTQTPKHLITATGQRVTLRCSPRSGDLSVYWYQQSLDQGLQFLIQYYNGEERAKGNILERFSAQQFPDLHSELNLSSLELGDSALYFCASSVAPDRGYEQYFGPGTRLTVT.

V and J are TRBV3-1 (or the pseudogene TRBV3-2) and TRBJ2-1; TRBD2 aligns across 10 bases. CDR3 length: 15 residues. Trimming cost V 3 bases and J 3 bases; bases outside gene matches: 2. Germline V gene data show CDR1 as LGHDT and CDR2 as YNNKEL (reference sequence). CDR3 DNA sequence: TGTGCCAGCAGCCAGACTAGCGGGTTCTACAATGAGCAGTTCTTC. This sequence encodes CASSQTSGFYNEQFF.

This clone was recorded a few times. In the same sample, other DNA sequences code for this CDR3. The V call is TRBV4-2, the J call TRBJ2-3; 8 positions match TRBD2. There are 15 residues in the CDR3. Looked up from germline, CDR1 is LGHNA and CDR2 is YNFKEQ. With 1 base clipped from V and 4 bases from J, the junction kept 4 bases outside the gene matches. The CDR3 loop reads CASSQAGGPSDTQYF. CDR3 coding DNA: TGTGCCAGCAGCCAAGCGGGGGGGCCGTCAGATACGCAGTATTTT.

J is TRBJ2-3 and V is TRBV11-2; 7 bases align to TRBD1. The CDR3 has 13 residues. CDR1 and CDR2 from the germline V gene are SGHAT and FQNNGV. The V and J ends lost 5 bases and 4 bases, in that order; junction bases with no gene match: 3. This CDR3 reads CASSTDRADTQYF. The DNA of the CDR3 is TGTGCCAGCAGCACCGACAGGGCAGATACGCAGTATTTT. Drawing the rest from reference TRBV11-2 and TRBJ2-3, the complete variable domain is EAGVAQSPRYKIIEKRQSVAFWCNPISGHATLYWYQQILGQGPKLLIQFQNNGVVDDSQLPKDRFSAERLKGVDSTLKIQPAKLEDSAVYLCASSTDRADTQYFGPGTRLTVL.

This clone occurred once. This chain links TRBV28 with TRBJ1-2, with D unclear. CDR3 length: 12 residues. V lost 8 bases and J lost 1, with 8 bases in between. Germline V CDR1 and CDR2: MDHEN, SYDVKM. CDR3 coding DNA: TGTGCCAGCGGGGTAGTTAACTATGGCTACACCTTC. Protein sequence: CASGVVNYGYTF.

The chain employs TRBV11-2 and TRBJ1-5; 7 positions match TRBD1. Looked up from germline, CDR1 is SGHAT and CDR2 is FQNNGV. Trimming at V came to 3 bases and at J to 1 base, leaving 3 bases not matched to a gene. The CDR3 sequence is 15 residues long. The CDR3 sequence is CASSFSTGSNQPQHF. CDR3 coding DNA: TGTGCCAGCAGCTTCTCGACAGGGAGCAATCAGCCCCAGCATTTT.

The J gene is TRBJ1-5, the V gene TRBV29-1; TRBD1 agrees at 10 bases. This CDR3 is 14 amino acids long. J gave up 2 bases and V 6 bases, and 4 bases lay outside the gene matches. CDR1 is SQVTM, CDR2 ANQGSEA, per germline. CDR3 nucleotide sequence: TGCAGCGTCAGGGACAGGGGCGGCAATCAGCCCCAGCATTTT. Its translation: CSVRDRGGNQPQHF.

The V and J genes are TRBV30 and TRBJ2-2, with D tentatively TRBD2 (5 bases). Germline CDR1 is GTSNPN and CDR2 is SVGIG (reference sequence). V was clipped by 0 bases and J by 3 bases, with 11 bases between them. The CDR3 has 15 residues. CDR3: CAWSVRGRYTGELFF. The CDR3 nucleotides read TGTGCCTGGAGTGTTCGGGGTCGGTACACCGGGGAGCTGTTTTTT.

The chain has TRBV6-5 and TRBJ2-1; D gene ambiguous. This CDR3 spans 13 amino acids. The V gene's germline CDR1 is MNHEY and CDR2 SVGAGI. V was cut by 6 bases and J by 2 bases, with 8 bases left in between. The chain's CDR3 is CASRDQTYNEQFF. DNA for the CDR3: TGTGCCAGCAGGGACCAAACCTACAATGAGCAGTTCTTC.

V gene TRBV5-6 combines with J gene TRBJ2-1, with no clear D. The CDR3 length is 11 residues. Germline CDR1 is SGHDT and CDR2 is YYEEEE. Trimming shortened V by 4 bases and J by 5 bases, and 4 bases separated the two germline ends. DNA of the CDR3: TGTGCCAGCAGCGGACACAATGAGCAGTTCTTC. This translates into CASSGHNEQFF.

This clone showed up just once. The V call is TRBV6-5, the J call TRBJ1-1; 9 bases line up with TRBD1. V gave up 7 bases and J gave up 4 bases; unmatched junction bases: 10. The CDR3 has 15 amino acids. Germline values: CDR1 MNHEY, CDR2 SVGAGI. The CDR3 DNA is TGTGCCAGCACCCGGGACAGGGTTGCGACCACTGAAGCTTTCTTT. Translating gives CASTRDRVATTEAFF.

The chain uses TRBV24-1 and TRBJ1-1; the D gene is possibly TRBD1 (5 bases). This CDR3 is 12 amino acids long. Trimming removed 9 bases at V and 1 base at J, with 8 bases between. Germline CDR1 and CDR2: KGHDR and SFDVKD. The CDR3 here is CATWDGNTEAFF. The CDR3 nucleotides are TGTGCCACCTGGGACGGGAACACTGAAGCTTTCTTT.

The chain employs TRBV11-2 and TRBJ2-7; 15 nucleotides agree with TRBD2. Germline CDR1 SGHAT, CDR2 FQNNGV. The junction had 5 bases not matched to a gene; V was cut back by 7 bases and J by 4 bases. The CDR3 has 15 amino acids. DNA for the CDR3: TGTGCCAGCAAGTTCGGGACTAGCGGGAGGTACGAGCAGTACTTC. Translation gives CASKFGTSGRYEQYF.

This chain links TRBV12-3 or TRBV12-4 with TRBJ2-2; TRBD1 is a possible D gene (5 bases). This CDR3 contains 13 residues. V lost 3 bases and J 3 bases, leaving 5 bases between the germline ends. This chain's CDR3 is CASSFRDTGELFF. For the CDR3, the DNA is TGTGCCAGCAGTTTCAGGGACACCGGGGAGCTGTTTTTT.

The J gene is TRBJ2-7, the V gene TRBV7-3; 12 bases are shared with TRBD2. Losses at the gene ends were 3 bases for V and 2 bases for J; bases not matched to a gene: 2. Germline V CDR1 and CDR2: SGHTA, FQGTGA. The CDR3 covers 15 residues. CDR3 DNA: TGTGCCAGCAGCTTGCCTAGCGGGAGGGCCTACGAGCAGTACTTC. It translates to CASSLPSGRAYEQYF.

The V gene is TRBV4-2, the J gene TRBJ1-6; TRBD1 might be the D (5 bases). Germline V gives CDR1 LGHNA, CDR2 YNFKEQ. The CDR3 is 17 amino acids. The V and J ends lost 1 base and 2 bases respectively, with 12 bases between them. The CDR3 region is CASSQGQGRTYNSPLHF. CDR3 in DNA: TGTGCCAGCAGCCAAGGGCAGGGACGGACCTATAATTCACCCCTCCACTTT.